Listed below are T cell receptor beta chains from one sample, sequenced in a study of T cell changes during pregnancy in multiple sclerosis. Clones were sequenced by immunoSEQ multiplex PCR, and TCRdb holds only the in-frame ones, with some missing. The profile shows about 50,000 clones, around 92% of them singletons. The specimen was CD4+ T cells from peripheral blood mononuclear cells, collected in the third trimester of pregnancy. Receptors were obtained from a female donor with multiple sclerosis, enrolled in a pregnancy study. The CDR3 runs from the conserved cysteine through the conserved F or W. A D gene is named only where the DNA matches it firmly. Clone sizes are given selectively: once, few, many, or a class where the clone is expanded.

NA	TRBV5-6	TRBJ2-7	TRBD2	TGTGCCAGCAGCTTATTGCGGGGGACTTCCTACGAGCAGTACTTC	CASSLLRGTSYEQYF
NA	TRBV5-1	TRBJ1-6	NA	TGCGCCAGCAGGCAGGGTACCAATTCACCCCTCCACTTT	CASRQGTNSPLHF
NA	TRBV9	TRBJ2-5	NA	TGTGCCAGCAGCGTGGGGGGGGTTGGGGGGCAGGAGACCCAGTACTTC	CASSVGGVGGQETQYF
NA	TRBV6-4	TRBJ1-2	TRBD1	TGTGCCAGCAGGGCAGGGGGTCACTATGGCTACACCTTC	CASRAGGHYGYTF
NA	TRBV19	TRBJ2-7	TRBD1	TGTGCCAGTGGGGACAGGTCGAGCTCCTACGAGCAGTACTTC	CASGDRSSSYEQYF
once	TRBV6-5	TRBJ2-7	NA	TGTGCCAGCAGTTACTCGGGACAATACGAGCAGTACTTC	CASSYSGQYEQYF
NA	TRBV28	TRBJ2-7	NA	TGTGCCAGCAGTTTTGGGGGCTCGCTCTACGAGCAGTACTTC	CASSFGGSLYEQYF
NA	TRBV7-9	TRBJ2-7	NA	TGTGCCAGCAGCTTATCACGGAGCACCTACGAGCAGTACTTC	CASSLSRSTYEQYF
NA	TRBV9	TRBJ2-5	TRBD2	TGTGCCAGCAGCGTAGACCCTAGCGGGGGGATTGAAGAGACCCAGTACTTC	CASSVDPSGGIEETQYF
NA	TRBV11-2	TRBJ1-4	NA	TGTGCCAGCAGCTACGATTCCGGGACTCATAAAAAACTGTTTTTT	CASSYDSGTHKKLFF
NA	TRBV18	TRBJ1-1	NA	TGTGCCAGCTCACCAGACAGGATACCTAACACTGAAGCTTTCTTT	CASSPDRIPNTEAFF
once	TRBV29-1	TRBJ2-5	NA	TGCAGCACCCGGAGGGAGACCCAGTACTTC	CSTRRETQYF
few	TRBV5-4	TRBJ2-4	NA	TGTGCCAGCAGCTTGGCAAGCGAGCGGGCAAAAAACATTCAGTACTTC	CASSLASERAKNIQYF
NA	TRBV11-2	TRBJ1-2	NA	TGTGCCAGCAGCGATCGTTTTAATGCGGCTAACTATGGCTACACCTTC	CASSDRFNAANYGYTF
NA	TRBV7-2	TRBJ1-1	NA	TGTGCCAGCAGCTTCACCAGGCCCATGAACACTGAAGCTTTCTTT	CASSFTRPMNTEAFF
NA	TRBV14	TRBJ2-7	TRBD1	TGTGCCAGCAGCCAAGGTACCTTCTTTTCCCGGGACAGGGGATCCTACGAGCAGTACTTC	CASSQGTFFSRDRGSYEQYF
NA	TRBV7-9	TRBJ2-1	NA	TGTGCCAGCAGCGAGACAGGTTATGAGCAGTTCTTC	CASSETGYEQFF
NA	TRBV4-2	TRBJ2-3	TRBD2	TGTGCCAGCAGCCAAGAGCGGGGGGTTTACACAGATACGCAGTATTTT	CASSQERGVYTDTQYF
NA	TRBV4-3	TRBJ1-2	TRBD1	TGCGCCAGCAGCCTCGGACAGGGGGACTATGGCTACACCTTC	CASSLGQGDYGYTF
NA	TRBV29-1	TRBJ1-2	NA	TGCAGCGTCCAACAACCCAGGGGACCGGGAGGGAACTATGGCTACACCTTC	CSVQQPRGPGGNYGYTF
NA	TRBV5-1	TRBJ2-1	TRBD2	TGCGCCAGCAGCTACATAGCGGGGGGGTACAATGAGCAGTTCTTC	CASSYIAGGYNEQFF
NA	TRBV5-1	TRBJ2-7	TRBD1	TGCGCCAGCAGCACCGGCCGGGACAGCGTAAAATACGAGCAGTACTTC	CASSTGRDSVKYEQYF
NA	TRBV5-5	TRBJ1-1	TRBD1	TGTGCCAGCAGCTTACAGGGGGCTAGGGGGGACACTGAAGCTTTCTTT	CASSLQGARGDTEAFF
NA	TRBV11-2	TRBJ2-3	TRBD1	TGTGCCAGCAGCTTTGGGACAGGGACCACAGATACGCAGTATTTT	CASSFGTGTTDTQYF
NA	TRBV7-9	TRBJ2-5	NA	TGTGCCAGCAGTCGGGTCCCCCAAGAGACCCAGTACTTC	CASSRVPQETQYF
NA	TRBV27	TRBJ1-5	NA	TGTGCCAGCAGCCAACAGGGTAATTTGGTTCAGCCCCAGCATTTT	CASSQQGNLVQPQHF
NA	TRBV12-1	TRBJ2-2	NA	TGTGCCAGCTCACAACCCAGGGAAGGGGAGCTGTTTTTT	CASSQPREGELFF
NA	TRBV6-5	TRBJ2-1	NA	TGTGCCAGCAGAGCAGGGGCGCGGGATGAGCAGTTCTTC	CASRAGARDEQFF